This entry lists 32 T cell receptor beta chains sequenced from one sample in a study of human T cells and chemical hapten exposure. TCRdb reprocessed the RACE reads via MiXCR and lists one record per CDR3 protein. The data contain around 110,000 distinct CDR3 sequences, 11% of them singletons. The sample's time point: patch test 3, about 24 weeks after DPC sensitization. Treatment here: therapeutic diphenylcyclopropenone sensitization with weekly scalp DPC. Sequencing was performed on whole blood, taken in connection with sensitization to the hapten diphenylcyclopropenone (DPC). Receptors originate from a woman in her fifties or sixties with alopecia areata. Some clones in this sample may be carry-over from other donors' samples.

The sample holds many counts of this clonotype. The chain's CDR3 is CASSSDTRQQYF. CDR3 DNA: TGTGCCAGCAGCTCGGATACTCGGCAGCAGTACTTC. The V call is TRBV7-2, the J call TRBJ2-7; D unclear. The V end lost 4 bases, the J end lost 8 bases, and 12 bases lay between the germline ends. Germline V CDR1 and CDR2: SGHTA, FQGNSA. CDR3 length: 12 amino acids.

This clonotype occurred a few times. This rearrangement joins TRBV15 to TRBJ2-3; D is uncertain. This CDR3 spans 12 amino acids. The V end lost 4 bases, the J end lost 3 bases, and 5 bases lay between the germline ends. Germline CDR1 LNHNV, CDR2 YYDKDF (reference sequence). The CDR3: CATSKSTDTQYF. CDR3 coding DNA: TGTGCCACCAGCAAGAGTACAGATACGCAGTATTTT.

This clonotype turned up a few times. The chain recombines TRBV20-1 with TRBJ2-7; D gene unclear. V was trimmed by 0 bases and J by 6 bases, leaving 6 bases between them. CDR3 size: 11 residues. Germline V lookup: CDR1 DFQATT, CDR2 SNEGSKA (reference sequence). The DNA of the CDR3 is TGCAGTGCTAGAGATTTTAGCGAGCAGTACTTC. This translates into CSARDFSEQYF.

The sample holds a few counts of this clonotype. The chain joins TRBV5-6 to TRBJ2-3, with D perhaps TRBD1 (5 bases). The CDR3 sequence is 14 residues long. The germline V gene has CDR1 SGHDT and CDR2 YYEEEE. V lost 1 base, J lost 8 bases, and 14 bases lay in between. The CDR3 spells CASSLRQSGSTQYF. DNA of the CDR3: TGTGCCAGCAGCTTGAGACAGTCCGGCAGTACGCAGTATTTT.

The gene calls are TRBV7-9 and TRBJ1-1, with D unresolved. The CDR3 sequence is 13 residues long. The V gene's germline CDR1 is SEHNR and CDR2 FQNEAQ (reference sequence). The V end was cut by 5 bases, the J end by 6 bases, with 13 bases between. As DNA, the CDR3 is TGTGCCAGCAGCGATACAGCAAGTTCTGAAGCTTTCTTT. Translated, it gives CASSDTASSEAFF. The whole variable domain, filled in from reference TRBV7-9 and TRBJ1-1, reads DTGVSQNPRHKITKRGQNVTFRCDPISEHNRLYWYRQTLGQGPEFLTYFQNEAQLEKSRLLSDRFSAERPKGSFSTLEIQRTEQGDSAMYLCASSDTASSEAFFGQGTRLTVV.

The chain links TRBV5-1 to TRBJ1-1; D unclear. V lost 0 bases, J lost 3 bases, and 9 bases lay in between. Per the germline V gene, CDR1 is SGHRS and CDR2 is YFSETQ. The CDR3 loop spans 14 amino acids. The CDR3 DNA follows: TGCGCCAGCAGCTTGGCAAGGGAGTACACTGAAGCTTTCTTT. This sequence encodes CASSLAREYTEAFF.

The chain recombines TRBV6-1 with TRBJ2-6; D is undetermined. The V end lost 5 bases, the J end lost 2 bases, and 7 bases lay between the germline ends. Germline assignment: CDR1 MNHNS and CDR2 SASEGT. The CDR3 covers 14 residues. The CDR3 nucleotides are TGTGCCAGCAGTAATTTGGCTGGGGCCAACGTCCTGACTTTC. Encoded protein: CASSNLAGANVLTF.

About this clonotype itself: Relative to the germline gene, one junction end is altered; a read error may explain this. The V call is TRBV28, the J call TRBJ2-3; TRBD1 aligns across 7 bases. Germline loops: CDR1 MDHEN, CDR2 SYDVKM. This CDR3 region has 15 residues. Here the CDR3 reads CAISLRQGSTDTQYF. The CDR3 nucleotides read TGTGCCATCAGTTTGCGACAGGGAAGCACAGATACGCAGTATTTT.

This clonotype was observed a handful of times. The genes are TRBV3-1 and TRBJ1-6; no definite D call. Germline V gives CDR1 LGHDT, CDR2 YNNKEL (reference sequence). V was trimmed by 2 bases and J by 4 bases, leaving 9 bases between them. CDR3 length: 15 amino acids. The CDR3 DNA reads TGTGCCAGCAGCCAACAAGAAAGTTATAATTCACCCCTCCACTTT. Amino acids: CASSQQESYNSPLHF.

This clonotype was observed at least ten times. V usage is TRBV6-2 or TRBV6-3 and J usage is TRBJ2-7; perhaps TRBD2 as D (6 bases). This CDR3 is built from 16 residues. Per germline, CDR1 MNHEY and CDR2 SVGEGT. With 0 bases removed from V and 3 bases from J, the gap between germline ends came to 15 bases. Here the CDR3 DNA reads TGTGCCAGCAGTTACTCGGCGGGGACTGACATCTACGAGCAGTACTTC. Translation gives CASSYSAGTDIYEQYF.

V gene TRBV9 combines with J gene TRBJ1-1; D is unclear. This CDR3 is 13 amino acids long. Trimming took off 4 bases at V and 0 bases at J, with 7 bases between the two ends. Germline V gene data show CDR1 as SGDLS and CDR2 as YYNGEE. DNA of the CDR3: TGTGCCAGCAGCCCGAATATGAACACTGAAGCTTTCTTT. As protein: CASSPNMNTEAFF.

CDR3 sequence (DNA): TGCAGCGTTGGGCGCACTAAGAATCAGCCCCAGCATTTT. As protein: CSVGRTKNQPQHF. The chain employs TRBV29-1 and TRBJ1-5, with D hard to call. This CDR3 comprises 13 residues. The ends were cut back, 4 bases at V and 4 bases at J, with 11 bases in the middle. Per the germline V gene, CDR1 is SQVTM and CDR2 is ANQGSEA.

The chain joins TRBV29-1 to TRBJ1-2; no reliable D call. The CDR3 extends over 13 amino acids. Trimming removed 4 bases from V and 4 bases from J, with 13 bases in between. The germline V gene has CDR1 SQVTM and CDR2 ANQGSEA. CDR3 coding DNA: TGCAGCGTTGCAGACGGGCCTGCCTATGGCTACACCTTC. Its protein product is CSVADGPAYGYTF.

This clonotype was seen more than once but under ten times. V and J are TRBV20-1 and TRBJ2-7; 7 nucleotides agree with TRBD1. There are 11 residues in the CDR3. The V gene's germline CDR1 is DFQATT and CDR2 SNEGSKA (reference sequence). The V segment lost 3 bases and the J segment 11 bases; nucleotides outside the gene matches: 7. The CDR3 here is CSARGKTGKYF. The CDR3 bases are TGCAGTGCTAGGGGGAAGACAGGGAAGTACTTC.

This clonotype occurred many times. V is TRBV18 and J is TRBJ1-2; D is unclear. V lost 5 bases to trimming and J lost 5 bases, with 12 bases between them. The CDR3 length is 13 residues. CDR1 is KGHSH, CDR2 LQKENI, per germline. The CDR3 DNA follows: TGTGCCAGCTCAATTGGGCAGGATTATGGCTACACCTTC. It encodes CASSIGQDYGYTF.

This clonotype appeared a few times. This chain links TRBV2 with TRBJ1-5; D remains unclear. This CDR3 is 13 amino acids long. Per germline, CDR1 SNHLY and CDR2 FYNNEI. V dropped 4 bases and J dropped 3 bases, with 7 bases sitting between them. This CDR3 is CASSGRINQPQHF. The CDR3, as DNA: TGTGCCAGCAGTGGACGGATCAATCAGCCCCAGCATTTT.

The chain couples TRBV19 to TRBJ1-6; TRBD1 aligns across 9 bases. The CDR3 consists of 14 residues. Per the germline V gene, CDR1 is LNHDA and CDR2 is SQIVND (reference sequence). The trim removed 8 bases at V and 10 bases at J, leaving 9 bases unmatched. CDR3 residues: CASSAGTGTSPLHF. The DNA for the CDR3 is TGTGCCAGTTCCGCCGGGACAGGGACGTCACCCCTCCACTTT.

This clonotype has a count of ten or more. The chain uses TRBV7-2 and TRBJ2-3, with D uncertain. Germline lookup yields CDR1 SGHTA and CDR2 FQGNSA. The CDR3 has 13 amino acids. V shed 1 base and J shed 2 bases, with 4 bases lying between them. The CDR3 region is CASSLVYTDTQYF. DNA for the CDR3: TGTGCCAGCAGCTTAGTGTACACAGATACGCAGTATTTT.

This clonotype was observed a handful of times. The chain combines TRBV12-3 or TRBV12-4 with TRBJ2-1, with no clear D. The CDR3 is 15 amino acids. Trimming stripped 4 bases from V and 2 bases from J, with 12 bases between. The CDR3 region has the DNA TGTGCCAGCAGTTCAACGATTTCAGCCTACAATGAGCAGTTCTTC. Translated: CASSSTISAYNEQFF.

This clonotype has more than one count but fewer than ten. This chain links TRBV12-3 or TRBV12-4 with TRBJ2-5; possible D gene TRBD2, 6 bases. CDR3 size: 13 residues. Between the trimmed V and J ends, which lost 6 bases and 5 bases, there was a span of 13 bases. This chain's CDR3 is CASRSTSRETQYF. CDR3 nucleotides: TGTGCCAGCAGGAGCACTAGCCGTGAGACCCAGTACTTC.

The chain carries TRBV7-2 and TRBJ2-3; D assignment may be TRBD1 or TRBD2 (6 bases each). CDR1 SGHTA and CDR2 FQGNSA come from the germline V gene. Between the trimmed V and J ends, which lost 5 bases and 1 base, there was a span of 19 bases. The CDR3 length is 17 residues. This chain's CDR3 is CASSPRGRGEGTDTQYF. The CDR3 coding sequence is TGTGCCAGCAGCCCCCGAGGTAGGGGGGAGGGCACAGATACGCAGTATTTT.

The chain is built from TRBV28 and TRBJ1-1; 8 bases are a match to TRBD1. The V and J ends lost 5 bases and 3 bases, in that order; junction bases with no gene match: 14. CDR1 is MDHEN and CDR2 is SYDVKM in the germline V gene. The CDR3 is 17 amino acids. Here the CDR3 DNA reads TGTGCCAGCAGTCCCCCCGGGACAGGTGGTCCGGACACTGAAGCTTTCTTT. This translates into CASSPPGTGGPDTEAFF.

This clonotype turned up a few times. V gene TRBV4-1 combines with J gene TRBJ1-1, with D unresolved. This CDR3 spans 17 amino acids. V was shortened by 0 bases and J by 5 bases, with 19 bases between the two germline ends. Germline loops: CDR1 MGHRA, CDR2 YSYEKL. The CDR3 spells CASSQDAANAARTEAFF. The CDR3 nucleotides read TGCGCCAGCAGCCAAGATGCGGCGAACGCCGCGCGAACTGAAGCTTTCTTT.

This clonotype has more than one count but fewer than ten. The rearrangement uses TRBV29-1 and TRBJ2-3; 11 bases fit TRBD2. The V gene end was trimmed by 0 bases and the J gene end by 6 bases; junction bases not matched to a gene: 8. The CDR3 totals 16 residues. Per the germline V gene, CDR1 is SQVTM and CDR2 is ANQGSEA. CDR3 DNA sequence: TGCAGCGTTGAAGATAGGCTAGCGGGAGGTTCGGATACGCAGTATTTT. Its protein is CSVEDRLAGGSDTQYF.

This clonotype appeared many times. V gene TRBV7-2 combines with J gene TRBJ2-3, with 7 bases fitting TRBD2. CDR1 is SGHTA and CDR2 is FQGNSA in the germline V gene. The CDR3 extends over 15 amino acids. V was clipped by 5 bases and J by 0 bases; unmatched bases: 5. CDR3 sequence (DNA): TGTGCCAGCAGCAGGGCGGGGGACAGCACAGATACGCAGTATTTT. Amino acid sequence: CASSRAGDSTDTQYF.

This clonotype has only a few counts. The V call is TRBV12-3 or TRBV12-4, the J call TRBJ1-3; D may be TRBD1 (6 bases). With 7 bases removed from V and 1 base from J, the gap between germline ends came to 14 bases. The CDR3 length is 15 residues. For the CDR3, the DNA is TGTGCCAGCAATTCGGGGGGGCCGTCTGGAAACACCATATATTTT. It codes for CASNSGGPSGNTIYF.

This clonotype showed up many times. In DNA form, the CDR3 reads TGTGCCAGCAGTTACTCGATGGTGAGCGGGAGCTCCTACGAGCAGTACTTC. As protein: CASSYSMVSGSSYEQYF. The rearrangement joins TRBV6-5 to TRBJ2-7, with 8 positions matching TRBD2. V was pared by 0 bases and J by 0 bases, with 7 bases of the junction left unmatched. This CDR3 has 17 amino acids. Looked up from germline, CDR1 is MNHEY and CDR2 is SVGAGI.

On this clonotype: It is unclear where the CDR3 begins or ends on the DNA, so no DNA is shown, and the CDR3 is as TCRdb lists it. The chain combines TRBV28 with TRBJ2-3; the table's D call TRBD2 went unverified against the DNA. Termini included, the CDR3 measures 15 amino acids. Per the germline V gene, CDR1 is MDHEN and CDR2 is SYDVKM. CDR3 protein: CASGTGTRSQIRSIF.

The sample holds a few counts of this clonotype. The rearrangement uses TRBV29-1 and TRBJ2-7; 12 bases are a match to TRBD1. With V trimmed by 6 bases and J by 0 bases, 6 bases remained unmatched. Germline V CDR1 and CDR2: SQVTM, ANQGSEA. This CDR3 has 15 residues. DNA of the CDR3: TGCAGCGTCTCCGGGACAGGGGGCCTCTCCTACGAGCAGTACTTC. It translates to CSVSGTGGLSYEQYF.

The rearrangement uses TRBV9 and TRBJ2-5; D might be TRBD2 (7 bases). Germline CDR1 and CDR2: SGDLS and YYNGEE. Trimming took 2 bases from V and 5 from J, leaving 16 bases between them. The CDR3 is 15 amino acids. CDR3 DNA: TGTGCCAGCAGCGTTTCCAACGGGGGGCAGGAGACCCAGTACTTC. It translates to CASSVSNGGQETQYF.

This clonotype occurred many times. The chain recombines TRBV15 with TRBJ2-2, with TRBD1 identical over 7 bases. Germline V gives CDR1 LNHNV, CDR2 YYDKDF (reference sequence). The CDR3 sequence is 15 residues long. With 5 bases clipped from V and 7 bases from J, the junction kept 10 bases outside the gene matches. CDR3 protein: CATSPITGEGGELFF. As DNA, the CDR3 is TGTGCCACCAGCCCGATTACAGGGGAAGGCGGGGAGCTGTTTTTT.

This clonotype has more than one count but fewer than ten. The chain carries TRBV7-2 and TRBJ1-3, with a possible D match to TRBD1 (5 bases). This CDR3 has 14 residues. Germline assignment: CDR1 SGHTA and CDR2 FQGNSA. The V end was cut by 1 base, the J end by 7 bases, with 11 bases between. As DNA, the CDR3 is TGTGCCAGCAGCTTAGTCCAGGGCGTCAACACCATATATTTT. It is translated as CASSLVQGVNTIYF.